Following are 5 T cell receptor beta chains from one sample sequenced in a study of CD8 T cells in ankylosing spondylitis. Findings and caveats of the study: Typical of ankylosing spondylitis blood, it appeared, was a TCR beta motif of several highly homologous variants.

TCRdb processed the 5' RACE reads anew with MiXCR; each CDR3 protein has one entry. The sample gives 390,000 or so distinct CDR3 sequences, 20% to 25% of which show up once; about 16% is in the top ten. These receptors have no known antigen. Sequenced sample: blood, either unsorted or a sorted T cell fraction (not recorded which). The source is a male donor with ankylosing spondylitis.

The sample holds a few counts of this clonotype. This chain uses TRBV29-1 with TRBJ2-5; D not resolved. The germline gives CDR1 SQVTM, CDR2 ANQGSEA. This CDR3 comprises 14 residues. V lost 2 bases, J lost 5 bases, and 15 bases lay in between. CDR3 protein: CSVESGNGMETQYF. CDR3 DNA: TGCAGCGTTGAATCGGGTAACGGTATGGAGACCCAGTACTTC.

The chain is built from TRBV4-1 and TRBJ2-7; 11 bases line up with TRBD2. Germline trimming cut 3 bases from V and 1 base from J; bases unmatched to any gene: 11. Germline values: CDR1 MGHRA, CDR2 YSYEKL. The CDR3 contains 18 residues. The CDR3 loop reads CASSHRGPGTSGSYEQYF. DNA of the CDR3: TGCGCCAGCAGCCATCGGGGCCCAGGGACTAGCGGATCCTACGAGCAGTACTTC.

This clonotype was recorded a few times. The V call is TRBV10-3, the J call TRBJ1-2, with 7 bases lining up with TRBD1. CDR3 length: 14 residues. Germline CDR1 ENHRY, CDR2 SYGVKD. The J segment lost 5 bases and the V segment lost 4 bases, leaving 7 bases of the junction unmatched. The CDR3 nucleotides read TGTGCCATCAGTGTGACAGGGACTGAATATGGCTACACCTTC. Translating it yields CAISVTGTEYGYTF.

This clonotype showed up just a few times. This chain's CDR3 is CASSWGAEGVNEQFF. The CDR3 nucleotides are TGTGCCAGCAGTTGGGGGGCGGAGGGTGTTAATGAGCAGTTCTTC. The rearrangement joins TRBV12-3 or TRBV12-4 to TRBJ2-1, with D perhaps assigned TRBD1 or TRBD2 (6 bases each). CDR3 length: 15 residues. Trimming removed 4 bases at V and 7 bases at J, with 17 bases between.

This clonotype was found many times. The rearrangement uses TRBV29-1 and TRBJ2-7; possible D gene TRBD1, 6 bases. The germline V and J ends were trimmed by 1 base and 1 base, with 14 bases remaining between them. The CDR3 has 15 amino acids. The V gene's germline CDR1 is SQVTM and CDR2 ANQGSEA. The CDR3 DNA reads as TGCAGCGTTGAAGCGCGCCGGGACAATTCCTACGAGCAGTACTTC. Translated: CSVEARRDNSYEQYF.